Detailed here is one T cell receptor beta chain. This receptor's antigen is unknown. No base-level quality is on record; no much larger clone is a single base apart. This sample was included in a study of T cell responses to AZD1222 COVID-19 vaccine (dated by TCRdb to the early 2020s). Regarding the research as a whole: TCR sequencing covered over 230 trial participants: approximately 200 given two doses of AZD1222 and 26 given two doses of MenACWY control vaccine. Trial participants were enrolled by age into subgroups of 18-55, 56-69 and 70-plus years, and around 150, 29 and 61 TCR-sequenced participants, respectively, were included in these subgroups. Summary of the overall study and its limitations: After two AZD1222 doses, spike-specific TCR breadth and depth were significantly higher than at day 0 and than in MenACWY recipients. In the small 56-69-year group, the increase in depth fell short of significance, most likely because of low power. Reportedly, almost half of the unique spike-specific TCRs recognized epitopes lying outside the regions that are mutated in the B.1.351 and B.1.1.7 variants. Only 5 to 7 AZD1222 recipients were SARS-CoV-2 seropositive at baseline, limiting conclusions about previously exposed vaccinees. Because no samples from the day 14 peak response were available, repertoires could be characterized only after the peak T cell response. Vaccine-associated CD4 TCRs spanned the whole spike protein, with dominant responses in regions 160-218 and 743-854. Participants were mostly white British and included more females than males, and it was suggested by the authors that clonal diversity may have been underestimated.

From the cysteine up to the phenylalanine, the CDR3 has a length of 14 residues. The sequence is cut down to CDR3 DNA, 42 bases in frame from base 1. The germline V gene gives CDR1 as SGDLS and CDR2 as YYNGEE. A distance of 17 bases separates the germline ends of V and J, which lose 3 bases and 8 bases respectively. The CDR3 regions of human TCRbeta chains were analyzed by immunosequencing. Per the original workflow: Repertoire TCRs were matched against a reference library of SARS-CoV-2-specific TCRs generated with the MIRA antigen-specificity platform. Breadth was defined as the fraction of unique TCRs that were SARS-CoV-2-associated. Depth was defined as the fraction of total T cells that were SARS-CoV-2-associated. Each spike-specific TCR was assigned to its reactive spike region and to a CD4 or CD8 class using the MIRA data. Log10-transformed breadth and depth values were compared by one-way ANOVA with Sidak's multiple comparisons tests. TCRdb took over this immuneACCESS table, retaining in-frame rearrangements with V and J assigned. Such tables are incomplete; in checked studies, under half of the missing clones stem from an unresolved V gene, and the remainder is unexplained. V and J calls plus clone size are reproduced from that table; the DNA served to infer D and trimming. The table for this sample lists 150,000 to 200,000 clones; about 83% of them were counted only once. The ten largest clones add up to 0.85% to 1.2% of the sample.

The label giving this sample's time point can be read as: about 28 days (+/-7) after the second vaccine dose. AZD1222 recipients given second doses at about 4 weeks or at about 12 weeks were pooled, since spike-specific TCR depth and breadth were not found to differ between the two schedules. Vaccinee samples were obtained from the UK trials COV001 and COV002, which included a single-blind randomized controlled phase 2/3 trial of AZD1222 (ChAdOx1 nCoV-19) in healthy adults. For TCRbeta chain sequencing, PBMC samples were collected from trial participants at day 0 and at day 28 after the second dose.

The input for sequencing was peripheral blood, taken 28 days after the second AZD1222 dose. This receptor was taken from an adult who received the AZD1222 COVID-19 vaccine. Rearrangement joined TRBV9 to TRBJ1-2, with TRBD1 as a weak D call on 6 bases. The CDR3 has the sequence CASSAGAPPGGYTF. In nucleotides, the sequence is TGTGCCAGCAGCGCAGGGGCCCCCCCGGGAGGCTACACCTTC. Reference TRBV9 and TRBJ1-2 proteins supply the regions before and after the CDR3; the full variable domain is: DSGVTQTPKHLITATGQRVTLRCSPRSGDLSVYWYQQSLDQGLQFLIQYYNGEERAKGNILERFSAQQFPDLHSELNLSSLELGDSALYFCASSAGAPPGGYTFGSGTRLTVV.